Listed below are T cell receptor beta chains from one sample, sequenced in a study of cytomegalovirus exposure and HLA in healthy donors. The repertoire was sequenced with immunoSEQ multiplex PCR; TCRdb's copy has only in-frame clones and lacks some. In the table there are roughly 180,000 clones, roughly 80% of which are singletons. Sequences were obtained from PBMCs. The receptor source for this set is a man aged 40-49 years in good health and CMV-seronegative. CDR3s include the opening cysteine and the closing phenylalanine or tryptophan. A D gene is named only where the DNA matches it firmly. A clone size is listed for some rows: how often the clone was seen (once, few, many), or a class if it is expanded.

.	TRBV7-6	.	TRBJ2-5	14	TGTGCCAGCAGCCTAGGGGGACTCCAAGAGACCCAGTACTTC	CASSLGGLQETQYF
.	TRBV13	.	TRBJ2-2	15	TGTGCCAGCAGCTTAGTAGGGGTGAACACCGGGGAGCTGTTTTTT	CASSLVGVNTGELFF
.	TRBV7-2	.	TRBJ1-5	14	TGTGCCAGCCGCAATCCCTATAGCAATCAGCCCCAGCATTTT	CASRNPYSNQPQHF
.	TRBV19	TRBD2	TRBJ2-3	14	TGTGCCAGTAGTATTGGGGGAGGGCCGGATACGCAGTATTTT	CASSIGGGPDTQYF
.	TRBV7-2	.	TRBJ1-2	13	TGTGCCAGCAGCTCATACAGGGAGGGAGGCTACACCTTC	CASSSYREGGYTF
.	TRBV7-9	TRBD2	TRBJ2-7	16	TGTTCCAGCAGCCCCAAGACTAGCGGGGGGATTTACGAGCAGTACTTC	CSSSPKTSGGIYEQYF
.	TRBV7-3	TRBD1	TRBJ2-1	16	TGTGCCAGCAGCCCAACCGGGACAGGGTCCTACAATGAGCAGTTCTTC	CASSPTGTGSYNEQFF
.	TRBV21-1	.	TRBJ2-2	17	TGTGCCAGCAGCAAAGGGGGCCGGGAGAAAAGCACCGGGGAGCTGTTTTTT	CASSKGGREKSTGELFF
.	TRBV2	TRBD2	TRBJ2-6	16	TGTGCCAGCACACTAGCGGGGGTCTCTGGGGCCAACGTCCTGACTTTC	CASTLAGVSGANVLTF
.	TRBV7-2	.	TRBJ2-7	14	TGTGCCAGCAGCTCGACTCAGGGAGGCTACGAGCAGTACTTC	CASSSTQGGYEQYF
once	TRBV28	.	TRBJ1-1	12	TGTGCCAGCCACAGGGTTGGCGCTGAAGCTTTCTTT	CASHRVGAEAFF
.	TRBV19	TRBD1	TRBJ1-2	15	TGTGCCAGTAGTAAAAGGGGGACAGTTGACTATGGCTACACCTTC	CASSKRGTVDYGYTF
.	TRBV6-5	.	TRBJ1-1	13	TGTGCCAGCAGTTATGGGCAGAACACTGAAGCTTTCTTT	CASSYGQNTEAFF